Below, one T cell receptor beta chain is given with its context. The CDR3 does not end in the conserved phenylalanine or tryptophan, so this is likely a read error. This entry is derived from a study of T cell repertoires in cytomegalovirus infection. Each CDR3 protein gets one entry after TCRdb re-called the reads with MiXCR. The repertoire holds around 450,000 distinct CDR3 sequences, with under 40% as singletons. This CDR3 contains 18 residues. The V gene lost 5 bases and the J gene lost 1 base, with 20 bases spanning the gap. This clonotype originated in a human donor in good health (CMV status not recorded). Some clones in this sample may be carry-over from other donors' samples. The source material was PBMCs. V is TRBV12-3 or TRBV12-4 and J is TRBJ2-2, with a weak D call TRBD2 (6 bases). The CDR3 nucleotides read TGTGCCAGCAGTCCCGGGACTGGCGCGGGGTGGAACACCGGGGAGCTGTTTTTG. It specifies CASSPGTGAGWNTGELFL.